This T cell receptor beta chain was recovered during a study of cytomegalovirus exposure and HLA in healthy donors. General study findings and limits: Rarity marked most TCR sequences, yet some public TCRs occurred in many donors. It was reported that the classifier diagnosed cytomegalovirus status with high specificity and sensitivity in both the original and validation cohorts. The study listed approximately 170 cytomegalovirus-associated TCR beta chains.

Of note for this clone: As yet, its antigen is unknown.

The donors were part of the roughly 120-subject validation cohort, which stood apart from the roughly 700-subject first cohort. Clones were sequenced by immunoSEQ multiplex PCR, and TCRdb holds only the in-frame ones, with some missing. The table shows 150,000 to 180,000 clones, with about 86% occurring only once. CDR1 is MDHEN, CDR2 SYDVKM, per germline. The V segment lost 6 bases and the J segment 5 bases; nucleotides outside the gene matches: 11. This CDR3 has 16 residues. The TCR comes from a human donor in good health. This rearrangement joins TRBV28 to TRBJ1-5; 9 positions agree with TRBD1. Sequenced: PBMCs. CDR3 coding DNA: TGTGCCAGCAGCCAATGGACGGGACAGGGCGATCAGCCCCAGCATTTT. Protein sequence: CASSQWTGQGDQPQHF.